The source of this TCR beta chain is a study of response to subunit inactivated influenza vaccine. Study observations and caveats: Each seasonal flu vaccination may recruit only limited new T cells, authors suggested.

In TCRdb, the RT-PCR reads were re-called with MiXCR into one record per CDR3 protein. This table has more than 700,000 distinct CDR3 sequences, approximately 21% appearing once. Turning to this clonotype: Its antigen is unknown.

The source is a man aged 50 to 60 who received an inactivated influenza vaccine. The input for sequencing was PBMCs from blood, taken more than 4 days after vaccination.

The CDR3 loop is CASSRVSTDTQYF. Written as DNA, the CDR3 is TGTGCCAGCTCTAGGGTGAGCACAGATACGCAGTATTTT. The rearrangement uses TRBV12-3 or TRBV12-4 and TRBJ2-3; D is ambiguous. Trimming took 8 bases from V and 0 from J, leaving 9 bases between them. The CDR3 has 13 amino acids.